Listed below are T cell receptor beta chains from one sample, sequenced in a study of T cell responses to AZD1222 COVID-19 vaccine. The protocol was immunoSEQ multiplex PCR, while the TCRdb copy is restricted to in-frame clones and leaves out a portion. In the table there are fewer than 300,000 clones, approximately 95% of which are singletons. Here the sequenced sample was peripheral blood, taken on day 0 of AZD1222 vaccination. The source of these receptors is an adult in good health. Each CDR3 is given with its conserved first and last residue. Each record gives: V gene, J gene, D gene, clone size, CDR3 DNA, CDR3 protein. D genes are given only for firm matches. The size field is filled for only some rows; it gives once, few, many or a size class.

>TRBV7-6|TRBJ2-2|TRBD1|NA
TGTGCCAGTACGGCCGGGACAGGGGGCGCCCCGGGAACCGGGGAGCTGTTTTTT
CASTAGTGGAPGTGELFF
>TRBV6-2/TRBV6-3|TRBJ1-5|NA|NA
TGTGCCAGCAGTTACTCGAGGGCCCTAAAACAGCCCCAGCATTTT
CASSYSRALKQPQHF
>TRBV28|TRBJ2-7|NA|NA
TGTGCCAGCAGTTTTAGGGCGGGCCAGCAGTACTTC
CASSFRAGQQYF
>TRBV9|TRBJ2-1|NA|NA
TGTGCCAGCAGCGTCCCGACAGATAAGCAGTTCTTC
CASSVPTDKQFF
>TRBV2|TRBJ1-2|TRBD1|NA
TGTGCCAGCAGTCGACAGGGCCCAGACTATGGCTACACCTTC
CASSRQGPDYGYTF
>TRBV2|TRBJ1-5|TRBD1|NA
TGTGCCAGCAGGGCTACAGGGGACCAGCCCCAGCATTTT
CASRATGDQPQHF
>TRBV2|TRBJ1-2|NA|NA
TGTGCCAGCAAGTCCGCATCCGACAGGCGCAATATAGCCCTAGACTATGGCTACACCTTC
CASKSASDRRNIALDYGYTF
>TRBV7-5|TRBJ2-1|NA|NA
TGTGCCAGAAGCCTGGGATCCGCACAGTACAATGAGCAGTTCTTC
CARSLGSAQYNEQFF
>TRBV7-2|TRBJ2-7|NA|NA
TGTGCCAGCTCCCCCGGGCAGGTTGTGGACGAGCAGTACTTC
CASSPGQVVDEQYF
>TRBV6-5|TRBJ2-1|TRBD2|NA
TGTGCCTTTCTGTGGGGAGGACTAGCGGACAAAGAGGGGTTCTTC
CAFLWGGLADKEGFF
>TRBV7-2|TRBJ1-6|NA|NA
TGTGCCAGCAGCCCTTACAGAAATTCACCCCTCCACTTT
CASSPYRNSPLHF
>TRBV7-2|TRBJ1-1|NA|NA
TGTGCCAGCAGCACCTTTCCCGGGACCCTGGGTACTGAAGCTTTCTTT
CASSTFPGTLGTEAFF
>TRBV20-1|TRBJ2-2|NA|NA
TGCAGTGCCAGTAGGGCGGCCGGGGAGCTGTTTTTT
CSASRAAGELFF
>TRBV5-4|TRBJ2-5|TRBD1|NA
TGTGCCAGCACCCTTGGAGGGACAGGGGGAGAGACCCAGTACTTC
CASTLGGTGGETQYF
>TRBV20-1|TRBJ2-7|TRBD2|NA
TGCAGTGCTAGTCAACTAGCGGGGGCCTCCTACGAGCAGTACTTC
CSASQLAGASYEQYF
>TRBV19|TRBJ1-1|NA|NA
TGTGCCAGTAGTTTGGCAAGGGGTGAAGCTTTCTTT
CASSLARGEAFF
>TRBV29-1|TRBJ1-1|NA|NA
TGCAGCGTTGTTCTCTCGGCGAACACTGAAGCTTTCTTT
CSVVLSANTEAFF
>TRBV13|TRBJ2-5|NA|NA
TGTGCCAGCAGCTTAGGCGCGGGTGGGGATGAGACCCAGTACTTC
CASSLGAGGDETQYF
>TRBV4-1|TRBJ2-3|NA|once
TGCGCCAGCAGCGCTACTGGCGGGGCCGGAGAGGTAGATACGCAGTATTTT
CASSATGGAGEVDTQYF
>TRBV21-1|TRBJ2-3|NA|NA
TGTGCCAGCAGCAAAAGGGCTGGGGAAGATACGCAGTATTTT
CASSKRAGEDTQYF
>TRBV7-6|TRBJ2-3|NA|few
TGTGCCAGCAGCCCCCCGGGACTTACGGGAGATACGCAGTATTTT
CASSPPGLTGDTQYF
>TRBV27|TRBJ1-1|TRBD1|NA
TGTGCCAGCACGGCCCGGGACAGAATCATGAACACTGAAGCTTTCTTT
CASTARDRIMNTEAFF
>TRBV6-1|TRBJ2-2|NA|NA
TGTGCCAGCAGTAAAGCCGGGGGGGAGCTGTTTTTT
CASSKAGGELFF
>TRBV29-1|TRBJ2-7|NA|NA
TGCAGCGTTACCGGAAGGGGCTACGAGCAGTACTTC
CSVTGRGYEQYF
>TRBV27|TRBJ2-3|NA|NA
TGTGCCAGCAGTTTATTCACCCAGGCCCGATTTATGAATACGCAGTATTTT
CASSLFTQARFMNTQYF